One and the same sample provided the 26 T cell receptor beta chains below, sequenced in a study of T cells after yellow fever vaccination. TCRdb redid the calling of the 5' RACE reads with MiXCR, one entry per CDR3 protein. The sample includes more than 450,000 distinct CDR3 sequences, 20% to 25% seen only once; the top ten take about 16%. This material consisted of PBMCs, taken 21 days after the first yellow fever vaccination. The receptors stem from a young man who received the YFV17D yellow fever vaccine.

This chain connects TRBV15 to TRBJ1-4; D unresolved. The CDR3 is made up of 16 amino acids. Trimming removed 1 base at V and 3 bases at J, with 12 bases between. Germline CDR1 LNHNV, CDR2 YYDKDF (reference sequence). This CDR3 is CATSRVRGFANEKLFF. CDR3 bases: TGTGCCACCAGCAGAGTCAGAGGGTTCGCTAATGAAAAACTGTTTTTT.

The chain has TRBV7-8 and TRBJ2-3, with D possibly TRBD2 on 6 matching bases. The CDR3 totals 15 residues. The V end was cut by 5 bases, the J end by 3 bases, with 15 bases between. Germline V gene data show CDR1 as SGHVS and CDR2 as FQNEAQ. This chain's CDR3 is CASSPFGGLTDTQYF. The CDR3 region has the DNA TGTGCCAGCAGCCCCTTTGGAGGGCTGACAGATACGCAGTATTTT.

This clonotype has just a few counts. The chain joins TRBV27 to TRBJ2-7; perhaps TRBD2 as D (5 bases). The germline V gene has CDR1 MNHEY and CDR2 SMNVEV (reference sequence). The CDR3 totals 13 residues. Trimming took 4 bases from V and 7 from J, leaving 14 bases between them. The CDR3: CASSSYLGREQYV. In DNA form, the CDR3 reads TGTGCCAGCAGTTCATATCTGGGGAGAGAGCAGTACGTC.

CDR3 bases: TGCAGTGCTGAGGCGGGACAGGGACTAAAGACCCAGTACTTC. Its translation is CSAEAGQGLKTQYF. The chain employs TRBV20-1 and TRBJ2-5; TRBD1 aligns across 9 bases. There are 14 residues in the CDR3. CDR1 and CDR2 (germline): DFQATT, SNEGSKA (reference sequence). V trimming: 5 bases; J trimming: 6 bases; junction bases outside the gene matches: 10.

The chain joins TRBV12-3 or TRBV12-4 to TRBJ1-1; D not certain. Trimming cost V 3 bases and J 6 bases, with 11 bases left between them. CDR3 size: 13 residues. The CDR3: CASSFRQVSEAFF. The CDR3 DNA is TGTGCCAGCAGTTTTCGGCAGGTCTCTGAAGCTTTCTTT.

This clonotype has only a few counts. The chain uses TRBV6-2 or TRBV6-3 and TRBJ2-2; 9 nucleotides agree with TRBD1. This CDR3 is 18 amino acids long. Germline V gives CDR1 MNHEY, CDR2 SVGEGT. Germline trimming cut 0 bases from V and 7 bases from J; bases unmatched to any gene: 12. DNA of the CDR3: TGTGCCAGCAGTTACTCTCTAGGGGACAGGGTGATGTTCGGGGAGCTGTTTTTT. Amino acid sequence: CASSYSLGDRVMFGELFF.

This clonotype was seen a handful of times. The chain links TRBV9 to TRBJ2-3; the D gene is possibly TRBD1 (5 bases). The CDR3 is made up of 16 amino acids. Germline V gene sequence: CDR1 SGDLS, CDR2 YYNGEE. V gave up 0 bases and J gave up 3 bases, with 14 bases separating them. CDR3 DNA sequence: TGTGCCAGCAGCGTAGAGGGGCAGGGTCAGACAGATACGCAGTATTTT. Protein product: CASSVEGQGQTDTQYF.

Only a few counts were recorded for this clonotype. The gene calls are TRBV19 and TRBJ1-1; D unresolved. Germline V gene lookup returns CDR1 LNHDA and CDR2 SQIVND (reference sequence). The CDR3 sequence is 14 residues long. V shed 10 bases and J shed 1 base, with 16 bases lying between them. The CDR3 DNA reads TGTGCCACAGACTCCGGGGTGAAGAACACTGAAGCTTTCTTT. Protein sequence: CATDSGVKNTEAFF. Full variable domain (outside the CDR3, taken from reference TRBV19 and TRBJ1-1): DGGITQSPKYLFRKEGQNVTLSCEQNLNHDAMYWYRQDPGQGLRLIYYSQIVNDFQKGDIAEGYSVSREKKESFPLTVTSAQKNPTAFYLCATDSGVKNTEAFFGQGTRLTVV.

V usage is TRBV5-3 and J usage is TRBJ2-7; D unclear. TRBV5-3 is reported as an ORF; its role is uncertain. V gave up 5 bases and J gave up 6 bases, with 12 bases separating them. The CDR3 is made up of 12 amino acids. The CDR3 reads CARSRRWGEQYV. CDR3 in DNA: TGTGCCAGAAGTCGACGTTGGGGCGAGCAGTACGTC.

The rearrangement links TRBV7-6 to TRBJ2-1, with D perhaps being TRBD1 or TRBD2 (5 bases each). Looked up from germline, CDR1 is SGHVS and CDR2 is FNYEAQ. V was shortened by 2 bases and J by 8 bases, with 22 bases between the two germline ends. CDR3 size: 17 residues. In nucleotides, the CDR3 is TGTGCCAGCAGCTTAAGCGGTGGGGGATTTTGGTTCGATGAGCAGTTCTTC. Translating it yields CASSLSGGGFWFDEQFF.

This chain uses TRBV25-1 with TRBJ2-4; 7 bases are shared with TRBD2. The V and J ends lost 5 bases and 0 bases, in that order; junction bases with no gene match: 25. The CDR3 totals 22 residues. CDR1 and CDR2 (germline): MGHDK, SYGVNS. In nucleotides, the CDR3 is TGTGCCAGCAGTCCGAACCGGTTCAGGGTAGGGAGGGACCGATTAGCCAAAAACATTCAGTACTTC. Translation: CASSPNRFRVGRDRLAKNIQYF.

This chain joins TRBV20-1 and TRBJ2-7; D is perhaps TRBD2 (5 bases). Germline V CDR1 and CDR2: DFQATT, SNEGSKA (reference sequence). The V gene lost 0 bases and the J gene lost 0 bases, with 9 bases spanning the gap. This CDR3 contains 14 residues. The CDR3 region is CSARDTGISYEQYV. DNA for the CDR3: TGCAGTGCTAGAGATACGGGAATCTCCTACGAGCAGTACGTC.

The sample holds a few counts of this clonotype. The chain combines TRBV5-4 with TRBJ1-1; tentatively, D is TRBD1 (6 bases). V shed 3 bases and J shed 7 bases, with 19 bases lying between them. CDR1 SGHNT and CDR2 YYREEE come from the germline V gene (reference sequence). The CDR3 extends over 15 amino acids. CDR3 sequence reads: CASSYRDYGVDEAFF. CDR3 nucleotide sequence: TGTGCCAGCAGCTACAGGGATTACGGGGTGGATGAAGCTTTCTTT.

The chain has TRBV7-3 and TRBJ2-2, with D tentatively TRBD1 (5 bases). The germline V gene encodes CDR1 SGHTA and CDR2 FQGTGA. Trimming pared 0 bases from V and 7 bases from J, leaving 6 bases between. The CDR3 contains 13 residues. The CDR3: CASSLTDSGELFF. The DNA for the CDR3 is TGTGCCAGCAGCTTAACCGACAGCGGGGAGCTGTTTTTT.

The rearrangement links TRBV7-2 to TRBJ1-1, with 8 bases identical to TRBD1. Trimming took 3 bases from V and 2 from J; bases not matched to a gene: 5. Germline CDR1 is SGHTA and CDR2 is FQGNSA. The CDR3 sequence is 15 residues long. The CDR3 spells CASSFATGANTEAFF. CDR3 DNA sequence: TGTGCCAGCAGCTTCGCGACAGGGGCCAACACTGAAGCTTTCTTT.

This clonotype was detected only a few times. This chain links TRBV7-2 with TRBJ1-1; D is uncertain. Trimming stripped 3 bases from V and 3 bases from J, with 17 bases between. The CDR3 loop spans 16 amino acids. Germline CDR1 is SGHTA and CDR2 is FQGNSA. The CDR3 DNA is TGTGCCAGCAGCTTCGGGCGGTTAGGGAGGCACACTGAAGCTTTCTTT. It codes for CASSFGRLGRHTEAFF.

This chain joins TRBV12-3 or TRBV12-4 and TRBJ2-5, with D possibly TRBD1 on 5 matching bases. The V end lost 1 base, the J end lost 4 bases, and 13 bases lay between the germline ends. The CDR3 is 15 residues long. This chain's CDR3 is CASSLVGRPSETQYF. CDR3 nucleotides: TGTGCCAGCAGTTTAGTGGGGCGACCGTCAGAGACCCAGTACTTC.

This clonotype was detected a few times. This chain joins TRBV18 and TRBJ1-4; no firm D call. CDR1 is KGHSH and CDR2 is LQKENI in the germline V gene. This CDR3 region has 13 residues. Between the trimmed V and J ends, which lost 3 bases and 5 bases, there was a span of 7 bases. The CDR3 loop is CASSPRKNEKLFF. The CDR3 region has the DNA TGTGCCAGCTCACCTAGGAAGAATGAAAAACTGTTTTTT.

This clonotype was seen many times. J is TRBJ2-7 and V is TRBV5-6; D is unclear. The CDR3 is 14 residues long. In germline, CDR1 is SGHDT, CDR2 YYEEEE. With 0 bases removed from V and 0 bases from J, the gap between germline ends came to 7 bases. CDR3 nucleotide sequence: TGTGCCAGCAGCTTGGAAGCTAGCTCCTACGAGCAGTACTTC. Protein sequence: CASSLEASSYEQYF.

To note about this clonotype: The junction departs from the called germline gene at one end, perhaps through a read error. V is TRBV7-9 and J is TRBJ2-5, with D perhaps being TRBD1 or TRBD2 (6 bases each). The CDR3 totals 14 residues. Germline V gene data show CDR1 as SEHNR and CDR2 as FQNEAQ (reference sequence). The CDR3 protein is CASSFTGARETKYF. Written as DNA, the CDR3 is TGTGCCAGCAGCTTCACGGGGGCACGTGAGACCAAGTACTTC.

This clonotype has more than one count but fewer than ten. The chain links TRBV5-1 to TRBJ1-4; D possibly corresponds to TRBD1 (6 bases). Germline V gene data show CDR1 as SGHRS and CDR2 as YFSETQ. The CDR3 loop spans 16 amino acids. V lost 1 base and J lost 6, with 16 bases in between. The CDR3 sequence is CASSLPRQEGDEKLFF. The CDR3 coding sequence is TGCGCCAGCAGCTTGCCCCGACAGGAAGGGGATGAAAAACTGTTTTTT.

This rearrangement joins TRBV11-2 to TRBJ2-3; perhaps D is TRBD1 or TRBD2 (5 bases each). The V gene lost 1 base and the J gene lost 1 base, with 18 bases spanning the gap. The CDR3 runs to 18 residues. Germline CDR1 is SGHAT and CDR2 is FQNNGV. The CDR3 DNA follows: TGTGCCAGCAGCTTAGTCGTTGGAGTGCAGGGACGCACAGATACGCAGTATTTT. Protein sequence: CASSLVVGVQGRTDTQYF.

A few counts support this clonotype. This chain links TRBV20-1 with TRBJ2-1, with TRBD2 matching over 9 bases. Germline loops: CDR1 DFQATT, CDR2 SNEGSKA (reference sequence). This CDR3 contains 14 residues. The junction had 5 bases not matched to a gene; V was cut back by 5 bases and J by 3 bases. The CDR3 coding sequence is TGCAGTGCTCTCCTAGCGGGGATCTACAATGAGCAGTTCTTC. As protein: CSALLAGIYNEQFF.

This clonotype occurred a few times. The chain joins TRBV2 to TRBJ2-4; D may correspond to TRBD1 or TRBD2 (5 bases each). The CDR3 sequence is 13 residues long. CDR1 is SNHLY and CDR2 is FYNNEI in the germline V gene. V was pared by 4 bases and J by 1 base, with 5 bases between. The CDR3 nucleotides are TGTGCCAGCAGTGGGGGGGCCAAAAACATTCAGTACTTC. Residues: CASSGGAKNIQYF.

This clonotype occurred a few times. The chain couples TRBV6-1 to TRBJ2-6; D is perhaps TRBD2 (5 bases). Germline V lookup: CDR1 MNHNS, CDR2 SASEGT. The CDR3 is 16 amino acids. The ends were cut back, 5 bases at V and 3 bases at J, with 14 bases in the middle. The chain's CDR3 is CASSPMGAYGANVLTF. The CDR3 coding sequence is TGTGCCAGCAGTCCCATGGGAGCATATGGGGCCAACGTCCTGACTTTC.

The chain joins TRBV6-1 to TRBJ1-2; D is unclear. V was cut by 5 bases and J by 4 bases, with 14 bases left in between. Germline CDR1 MNHNS, CDR2 SASEGT. The CDR3 length is 14 residues. The CDR3 here is CASSRTARVYGYTF. CDR3 bases: TGTGCCAGCAGTCGAACCGCTCGGGTCTATGGCTACACCTTC.